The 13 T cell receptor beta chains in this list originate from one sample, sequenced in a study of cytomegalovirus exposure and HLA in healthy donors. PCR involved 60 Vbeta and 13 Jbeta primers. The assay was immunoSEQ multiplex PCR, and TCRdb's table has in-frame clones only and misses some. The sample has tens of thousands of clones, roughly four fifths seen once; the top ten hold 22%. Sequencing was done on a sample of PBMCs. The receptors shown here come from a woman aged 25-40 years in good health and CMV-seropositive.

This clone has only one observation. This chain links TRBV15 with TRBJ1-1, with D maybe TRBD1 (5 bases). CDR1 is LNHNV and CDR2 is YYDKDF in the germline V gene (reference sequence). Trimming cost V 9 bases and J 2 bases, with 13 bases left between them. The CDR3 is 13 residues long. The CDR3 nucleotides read TGTGCCACGAGAGCAGGGCTAAACACTGAAGCTTTCTTT. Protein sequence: CATRAGLNTEAFF.

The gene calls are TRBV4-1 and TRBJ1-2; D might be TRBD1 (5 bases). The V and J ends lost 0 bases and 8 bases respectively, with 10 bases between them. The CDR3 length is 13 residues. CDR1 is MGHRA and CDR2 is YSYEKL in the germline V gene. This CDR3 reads CASSQDRRGGYTF. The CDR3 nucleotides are TGCGCCAGCAGCCAAGATCGAAGGGGCGGCTACACCTTC.

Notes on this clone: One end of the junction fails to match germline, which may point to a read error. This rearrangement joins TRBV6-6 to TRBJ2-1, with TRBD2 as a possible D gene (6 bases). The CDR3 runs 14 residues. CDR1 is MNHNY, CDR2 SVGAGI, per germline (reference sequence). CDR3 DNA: TGTGCCAGCACTTACTCCGGGAGCTACAATGAGCAGTTCTTC. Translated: CASTYSGSYNEQFF.

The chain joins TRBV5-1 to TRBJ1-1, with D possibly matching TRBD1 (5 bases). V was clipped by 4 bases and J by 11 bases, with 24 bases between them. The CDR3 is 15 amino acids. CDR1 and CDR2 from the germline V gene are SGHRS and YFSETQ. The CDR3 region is CASSKEDAAGVGAFF. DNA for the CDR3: TGCGCCAGCAGCAAAGAGGACGCGGCGGGGGTAGGTGCTTTCTTT.

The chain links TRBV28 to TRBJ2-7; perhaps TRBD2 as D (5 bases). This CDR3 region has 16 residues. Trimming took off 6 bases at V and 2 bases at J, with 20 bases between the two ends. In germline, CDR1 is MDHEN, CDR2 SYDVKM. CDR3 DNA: TGTGCCAGCAGCCGAGCGGACTTAGGCGAAACCTACGAGCAGTACTTC. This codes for CASSRADLGETYEQYF.

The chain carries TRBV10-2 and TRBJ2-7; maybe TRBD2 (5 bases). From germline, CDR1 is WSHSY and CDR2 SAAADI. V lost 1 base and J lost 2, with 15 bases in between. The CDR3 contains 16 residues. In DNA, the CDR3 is TGCGCCAGCAGTGAGTTCTCCGGGGTGATTCCCTACGAGCAGTACTTC. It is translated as CASSEFSGVIPYEQYF.

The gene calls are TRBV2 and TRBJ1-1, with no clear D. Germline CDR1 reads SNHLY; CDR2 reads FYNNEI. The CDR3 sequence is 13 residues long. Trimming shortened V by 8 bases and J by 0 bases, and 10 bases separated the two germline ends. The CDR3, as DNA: TGTGCCAGCCGAGAACAGCTGAACACTGAAGCTTTCTTT. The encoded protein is CASREQLNTEAFF.

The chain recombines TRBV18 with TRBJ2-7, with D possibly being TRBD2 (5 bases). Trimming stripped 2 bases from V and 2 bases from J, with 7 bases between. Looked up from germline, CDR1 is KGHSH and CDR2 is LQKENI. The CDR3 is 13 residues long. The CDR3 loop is CASSPLATYEQYF. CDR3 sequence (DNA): TGTGCCAGCTCACCATTAGCGACCTACGAGCAGTACTTC.

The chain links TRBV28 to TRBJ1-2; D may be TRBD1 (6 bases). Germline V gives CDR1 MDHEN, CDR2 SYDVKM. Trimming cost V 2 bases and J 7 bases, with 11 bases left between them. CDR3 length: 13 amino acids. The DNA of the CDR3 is TGTGCCAGCAGTTTACCCGGGGGGGCTGGCTACACCTTC. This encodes CASSLPGGAGYTF.

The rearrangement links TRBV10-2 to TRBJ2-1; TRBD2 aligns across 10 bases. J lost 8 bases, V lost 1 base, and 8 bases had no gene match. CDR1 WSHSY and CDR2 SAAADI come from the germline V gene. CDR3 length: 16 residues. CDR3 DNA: TGCGCCAGCAGTGAGTTCATGGCTAGCGGGAGCCATGAGCAGTTCTTC. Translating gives CASSEFMASGSHEQFF.

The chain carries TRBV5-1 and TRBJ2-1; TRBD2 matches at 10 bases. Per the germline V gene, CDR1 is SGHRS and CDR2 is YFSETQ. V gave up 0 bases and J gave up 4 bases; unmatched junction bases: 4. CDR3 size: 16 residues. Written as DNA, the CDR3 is TGCGCCAGCAGCTTGGGGCTAGCGGGGGCATACAATGAGCAGTTCTTC. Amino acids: CASSLGLAGAYNEQFF.

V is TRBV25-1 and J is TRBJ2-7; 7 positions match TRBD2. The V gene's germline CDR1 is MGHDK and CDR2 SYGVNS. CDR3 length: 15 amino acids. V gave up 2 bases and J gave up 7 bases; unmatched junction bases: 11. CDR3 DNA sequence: TGTGCCAGCAGTGAAACGGCGGGAGCGGGCTTGGAGCAGTACTTC. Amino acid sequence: CASSETAGAGLEQYF.

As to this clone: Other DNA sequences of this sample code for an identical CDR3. In DNA form, the CDR3 reads TGTGCCAGCAGTTACTCGGAGGGGCTGAACACTGAAGCTTTCTTT. Its protein is CASSYSEGLNTEAFF. This chain uses TRBV6-5 with TRBJ1-1; perhaps TRBD1 as D (5 bases). The CDR3 length is 15 residues. Germline loops: CDR1 MNHEY, CDR2 SVGAGI. V was cut by 0 bases and J by 0 bases, with 8 bases left in between.